This paragraph covers one T cell receptor (beta chain) sequence. No antigen is known for it. The germline V gene has CDR1 SEHNR and CDR2 FQNEAQ (reference sequence). CDR3 size: 13 residues. Between the trimmed V and J ends, which lost 5 bases and 3 bases, there was a span of 10 bases. The sample originates from a study of T cell responses to AZD1222 COVID-19 vaccine. Study findings and constraints: Without day 14 samples, only post-peak T cell repertoires were studied. A mostly white British donor set with more females was recruited, and clonal diversity was possibly underestimated.

Assay used: immunoSEQ multiplex PCR; TCRdb lists only in-frame clones, some missing. Of around 120,000 clones in the sample, around 93% were seen once. The specimen comprised peripheral blood, sampled on day 0 of AZD1222 vaccination. This clonotype was sampled from an adult in good health. The rearrangement joins TRBV7-9 to TRBJ1-1; D call uncertain. The CDR3 here is CASSTPEDTEAFF. The CDR3 DNA sequence: TGTGCCAGCAGCACCCCCGAGGACACTGAAGCTTTCTTT.